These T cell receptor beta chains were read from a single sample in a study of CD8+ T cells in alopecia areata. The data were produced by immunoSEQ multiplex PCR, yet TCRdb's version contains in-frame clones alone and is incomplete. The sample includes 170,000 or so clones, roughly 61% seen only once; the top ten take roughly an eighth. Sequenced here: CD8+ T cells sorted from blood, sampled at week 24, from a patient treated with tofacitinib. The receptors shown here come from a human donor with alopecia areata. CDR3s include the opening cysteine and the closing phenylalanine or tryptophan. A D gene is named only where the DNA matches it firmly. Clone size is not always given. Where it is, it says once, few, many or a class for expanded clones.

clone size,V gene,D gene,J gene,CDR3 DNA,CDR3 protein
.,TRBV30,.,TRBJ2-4,TGTGCCTGGAGAGAGGCTAGCGAAGCCAAAAACATTCAGTACTTC,CAWREASEAKNIQYF
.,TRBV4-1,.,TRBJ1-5,TGCGCCAGCAGCCGAGAGACAGGCTCATTCCTCGTGGATTTT,CASSRETGSFLVDF
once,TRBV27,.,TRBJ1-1,TGTGCCAGCAGCCCTCCTTTGGGGGTGTACACTGAAGCTTTCTTT,CASSPPLGVYTEAFF
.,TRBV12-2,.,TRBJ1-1,TGTGCAAGTCGCACATACTTCGCGCAGGTGTTAACTGAAGCTTTCTTT,CASRTYFAQVLTEAFF
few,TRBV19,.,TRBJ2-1,TGTGCCAGTAGTATAGGGGGGCTGGGGTCCTACAATGAGCAGTTCTTC,CASSIGGLGSYNEQFF
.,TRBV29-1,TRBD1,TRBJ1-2,TGCAGCGTCCGGACAGGGGGCACCTATGGCTACACCTTC,CSVRTGGTYGYTF
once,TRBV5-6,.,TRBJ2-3,TGTGCCAGCAGCTTGTGGGGGCGCGGGGATACGCAGTATTTT,CASSLWGRGDTQYF
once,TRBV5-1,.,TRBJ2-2,TGCGCCAGCAGCTTGGCAGGGCCGAAGCCGAACACCGGGGAGCTGTTTTTT,CASSLAGPKPNTGELFF
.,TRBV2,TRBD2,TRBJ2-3,TGTGCCAGCAGGAGGACTAGCGGGGGGCCGACAGATACGCAGTATTTT,CASRRTSGGPTDTQYF
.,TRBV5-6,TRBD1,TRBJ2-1,TGTGCCAGCAGCTCGAGGACAGGGCTATCGTCCTACAATGAGCAGTTCTTC,CASSSRTGLSSYNEQFF
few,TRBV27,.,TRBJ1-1,TGTGCCAGCAGTTCCCAGGTATGGGACACTGAAGCTTTCTTT,CASSSQVWDTEAFF
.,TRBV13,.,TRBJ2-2,TGTGCCAGCAGCTTGGGAACCGGGGAGCTGTTTTTT,CASSLGTGELFF
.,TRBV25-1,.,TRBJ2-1,TGTGCCAGCAGCGAAGCCTTTGTCGATGAGCAGTTCTTC,CASSEAFVDEQFF
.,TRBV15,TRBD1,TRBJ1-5,TGTGCCACCAGCAGCCTAACTGGACAGGGCGGCGATCAGCCCCAGCATTTT,CATSSLTGQGGDQPQHF
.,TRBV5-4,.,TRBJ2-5,TGTGCCAGCAGTCCACAGCCCCCGTACCAAGAGACCCAGTACTTC,CASSPQPPYQETQYF
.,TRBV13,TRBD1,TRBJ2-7,TGTGCCAGCAGCTCACAGGGGTACGAGCAGTACTTC,CASSSQGYEQYF
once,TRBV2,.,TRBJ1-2,TGTGCCAGCAGGCGGCCCGTAACTAACTATGGCTACACCTTC,CASRRPVTNYGYTF
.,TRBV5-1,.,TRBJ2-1,TGCGCCAGCAGCTCAGGGTACAATGAGCAGTTCTTC,CASSSGYNEQFF
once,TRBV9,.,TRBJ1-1,TGTGCCAGCAGCGCCGGTGGGTCGAACACTGAAGCTTTCTTT,CASSAGGSNTEAFF
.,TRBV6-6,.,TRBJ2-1,TGTGCCAGCAGTTACAACCCCAGCGAGCAGTTCTTC,CASSYNPSEQFF
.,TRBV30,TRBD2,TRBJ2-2,TGTGCCGGGGGGGACACCGGGGAGCTGTTTTTT,CAGGDTGELFF
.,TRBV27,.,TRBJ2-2,TGTGCCAGCAGTTTTGTGGGGGCTAGGACCGGGGAGCTGTTTTTT,CASSFVGARTGELFF
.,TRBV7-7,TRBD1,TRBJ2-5,TGTGCCAGCAGCACCGGGACAGGAAGAGAAGAGACCCAGTACTTC,CASSTGTGREETQYF
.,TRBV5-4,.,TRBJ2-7,TGTGCCAGCAGCTTGGATGCTTCGGAGCAGTACTTC,CASSLDASEQYF
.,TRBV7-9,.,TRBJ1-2,TGTGCCAGCAGCTTAGCATATGGCTACACCTTC,CASSLAYGYTF
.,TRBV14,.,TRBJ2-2,TGTGCCAGCAGCCAAGGGCAGAACACCGGGGAGCTGTTTTTT,CASSQGQNTGELFF